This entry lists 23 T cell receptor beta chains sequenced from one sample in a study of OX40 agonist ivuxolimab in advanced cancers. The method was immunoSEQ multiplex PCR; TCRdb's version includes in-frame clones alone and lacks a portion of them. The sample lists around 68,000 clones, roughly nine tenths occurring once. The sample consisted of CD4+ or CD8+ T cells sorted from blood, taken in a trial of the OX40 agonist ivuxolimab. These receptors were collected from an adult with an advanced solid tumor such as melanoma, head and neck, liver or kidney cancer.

CDR3 sequence: CASSLGGGAGANVLTF. The CDR3, as DNA: TGCGCCAGCAGCTTGGGAGGGGGCGCTGGGGCCAACGTCCTGACTTTC. This chain links TRBV5-1 with TRBJ2-6, with 7 bases lining up with TRBD1. Germline CDR1 is SGHRS and CDR2 is YFSETQ. The CDR3 sequence is 16 residues long. With 0 bases clipped from V and 2 bases from J, the junction kept 2 bases outside the gene matches. The complete variable domain, with remaining parts taken from reference TRBV5-1 and TRBJ2-6, reads KAGVTQTPRYLIKTRGQQVTLSCSPISGHRSVSWYQQTPGQGLQFLFEYFSETQRNKGNFPGRFSGRQFSNSRSEMNVSTLELGDSALYLCASSLGGGAGANVLTFGAGSRLTVL.

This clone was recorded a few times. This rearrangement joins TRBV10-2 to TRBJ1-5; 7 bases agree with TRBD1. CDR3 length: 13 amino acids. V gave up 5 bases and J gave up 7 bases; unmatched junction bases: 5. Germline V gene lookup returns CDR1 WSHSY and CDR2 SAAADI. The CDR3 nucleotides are TGCGCCAGCAGTAAGGGGGCGAAGCAGCCCCAGCATTTT. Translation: CASSKGAKQPQHF.

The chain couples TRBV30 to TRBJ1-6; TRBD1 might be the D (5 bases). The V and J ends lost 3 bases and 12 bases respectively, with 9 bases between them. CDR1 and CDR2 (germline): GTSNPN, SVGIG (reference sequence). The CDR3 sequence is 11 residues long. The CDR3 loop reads CAWRSGGPLHF. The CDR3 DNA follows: TGTGCCTGGAGAAGTGGGGGACCCCTCCACTTT.

CDR3 region: CASSRTSGGHQPQHF. The CDR3, as DNA: TGTGCCAGCAGTCGAACGTCAGGGGGGCATCAGCCCCAGCATTTT. The chain joins TRBV6-5 to TRBJ1-5; 7 nucleotides match TRBD1. This CDR3 contains 15 residues. V lost 5 bases to trimming and J lost 5 bases; unmatched junction nucleotides: 9. The germline CDR1 and CDR2 sequences are MNHEY and SVGAGI.

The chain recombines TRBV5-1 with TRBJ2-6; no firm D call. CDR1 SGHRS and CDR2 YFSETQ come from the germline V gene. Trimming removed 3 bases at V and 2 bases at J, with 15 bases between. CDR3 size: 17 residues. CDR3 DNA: TGCGCCAGCAGCTGGGCTCAGGATAACCCTGGGGCCAACGTCCTGACTTTC. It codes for CASSWAQDNPGANVLTF.

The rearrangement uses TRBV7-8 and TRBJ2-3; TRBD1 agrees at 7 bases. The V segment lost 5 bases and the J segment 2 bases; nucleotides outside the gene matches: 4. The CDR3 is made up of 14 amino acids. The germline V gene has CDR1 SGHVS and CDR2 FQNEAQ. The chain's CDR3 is CASSMTGPTDTQYF. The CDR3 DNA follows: TGTGCCAGCAGCATGACAGGGCCCACAGATACGCAGTATTTT.

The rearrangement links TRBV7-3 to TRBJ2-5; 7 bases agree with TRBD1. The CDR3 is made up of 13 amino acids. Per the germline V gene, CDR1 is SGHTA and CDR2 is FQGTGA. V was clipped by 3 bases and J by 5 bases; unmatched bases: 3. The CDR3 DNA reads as TGTGCCAGCAGCTTTCGACAGGGTGAGACCCAGTACTTC. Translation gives CASSFRQGETQYF.

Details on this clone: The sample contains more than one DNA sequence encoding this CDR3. The DNA for the CDR3 is TGTGCCAGTAGTATCCCCGCAGAGAACACTGAAGCTTTCTTT. Residues: CASSIPAENTEAFF. V is TRBV19 and J is TRBJ1-1; no definite D call. The CDR3 is made up of 14 amino acids. Between the trimmed V and J ends, which lost 3 bases and 1 base, there was a span of 9 bases. Per the germline V gene, CDR1 is LNHDA and CDR2 is SQIVND (reference sequence).

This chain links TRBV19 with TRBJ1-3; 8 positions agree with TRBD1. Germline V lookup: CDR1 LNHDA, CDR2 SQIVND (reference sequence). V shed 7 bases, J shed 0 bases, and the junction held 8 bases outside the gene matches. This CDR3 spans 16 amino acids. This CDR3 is CASNPGQVFSGNTIYF. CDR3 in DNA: TGTGCCAGTAATCCGGGACAGGTTTTCTCTGGAAACACCATATATTTT.

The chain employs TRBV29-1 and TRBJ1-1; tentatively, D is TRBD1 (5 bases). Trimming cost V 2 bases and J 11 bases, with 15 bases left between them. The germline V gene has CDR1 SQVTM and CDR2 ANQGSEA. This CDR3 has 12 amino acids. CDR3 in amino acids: CSVETGGENAFF. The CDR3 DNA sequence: TGCAGCGTTGAAACCGGGGGGGAGAACGCTTTCTTT.

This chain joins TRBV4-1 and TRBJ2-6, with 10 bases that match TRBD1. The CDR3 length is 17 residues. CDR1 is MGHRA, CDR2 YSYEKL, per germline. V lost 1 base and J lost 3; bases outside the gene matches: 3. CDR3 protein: CASSQGTGGGGANVLTF. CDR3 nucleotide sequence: TGCGCCAGCAGCCAAGGGACAGGGGGTGGTGGGGCCAACGTCCTGACTTTC.

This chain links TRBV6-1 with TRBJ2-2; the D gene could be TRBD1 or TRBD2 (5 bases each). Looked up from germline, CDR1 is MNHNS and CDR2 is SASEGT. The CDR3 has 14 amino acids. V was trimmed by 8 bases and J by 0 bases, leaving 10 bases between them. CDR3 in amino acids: CASGQGANTGELFF. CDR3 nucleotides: TGTGCCAGCGGGCAGGGAGCGAACACCGGGGAGCTGTTTTTT.

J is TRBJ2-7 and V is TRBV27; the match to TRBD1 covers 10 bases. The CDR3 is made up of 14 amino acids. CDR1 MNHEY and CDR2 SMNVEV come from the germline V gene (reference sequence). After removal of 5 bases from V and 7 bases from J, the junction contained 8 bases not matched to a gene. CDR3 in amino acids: CASSTRQGAREQYF. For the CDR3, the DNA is TGTGCCAGCAGTACCAGACAGGGGGCGAGAGAGCAGTACTTC.

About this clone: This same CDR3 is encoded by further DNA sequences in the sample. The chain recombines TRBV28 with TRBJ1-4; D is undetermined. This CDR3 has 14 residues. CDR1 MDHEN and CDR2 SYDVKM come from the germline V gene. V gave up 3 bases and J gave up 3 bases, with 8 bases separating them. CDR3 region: CASSLGQPNEKLFF. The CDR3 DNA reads TGTGCCAGCAGTTTGGGCCAACCTAATGAAAAACTGTTTTTT.

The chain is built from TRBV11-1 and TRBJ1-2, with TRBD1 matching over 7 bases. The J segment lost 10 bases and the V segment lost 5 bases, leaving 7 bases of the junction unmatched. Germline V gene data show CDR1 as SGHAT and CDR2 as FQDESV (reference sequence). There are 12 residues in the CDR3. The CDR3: CASSIRTGSYTF. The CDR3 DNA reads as TGTGCCAGCAGCATCCGGACAGGTTCCTACACCTTC.

The CDR3 spells CASSTTSGGTEAFF. The CDR3, as DNA: TGTGCCAGCTCCACCACTTCTGGGGGCACTGAAGCTTTCTTT. This rearrangement joins TRBV18 to TRBJ1-1; a weak D match, TRBD1 (5 bases). There are 14 residues in the CDR3. V was clipped by 6 bases and J by 4 bases, with 15 bases between them. CDR1 is KGHSH, CDR2 LQKENI, per germline.

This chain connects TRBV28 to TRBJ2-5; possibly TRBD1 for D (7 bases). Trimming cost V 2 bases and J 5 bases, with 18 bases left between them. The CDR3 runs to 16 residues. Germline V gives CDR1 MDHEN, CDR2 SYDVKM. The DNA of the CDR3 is TGTGCCAGCAGTTTAATGGCAGGGGGGCTCGGCGAGACCCAGTACTTC. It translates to CASSLMAGGLGETQYF.

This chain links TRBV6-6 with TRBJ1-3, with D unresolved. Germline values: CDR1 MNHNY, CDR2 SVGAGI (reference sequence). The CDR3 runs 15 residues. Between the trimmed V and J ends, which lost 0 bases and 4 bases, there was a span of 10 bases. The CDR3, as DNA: TGTGCCAGCAGTTACTCGAGGGCGGGCGGAAACACCATATATTTT. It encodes CASSYSRAGGNTIYF.

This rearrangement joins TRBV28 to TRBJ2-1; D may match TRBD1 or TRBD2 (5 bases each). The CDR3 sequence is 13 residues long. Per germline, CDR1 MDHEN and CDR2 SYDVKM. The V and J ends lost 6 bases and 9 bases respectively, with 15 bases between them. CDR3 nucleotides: TGTGCCAGCAGCGGGGCCCCCCCAGCTGAGCAGTTCTTC. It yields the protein CASSGAPPAEQFF.

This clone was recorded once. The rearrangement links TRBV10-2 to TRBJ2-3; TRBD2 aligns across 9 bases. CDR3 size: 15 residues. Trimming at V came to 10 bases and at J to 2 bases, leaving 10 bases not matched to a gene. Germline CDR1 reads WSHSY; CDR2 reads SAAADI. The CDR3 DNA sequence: TGCGCCACCTCACTAGCGGGTAGGGCCACAGATACGCAGTATTTT. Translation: CATSLAGRATDTQYF.

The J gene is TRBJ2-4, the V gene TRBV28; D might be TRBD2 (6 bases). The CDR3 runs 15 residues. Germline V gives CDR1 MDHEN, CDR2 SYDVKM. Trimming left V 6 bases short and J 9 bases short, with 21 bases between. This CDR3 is CASSSSPAGRGIQYF. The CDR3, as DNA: TGTGCCAGCAGCTCATCCCCGGCAGGGCGGGGCATTCAGTACTTC.

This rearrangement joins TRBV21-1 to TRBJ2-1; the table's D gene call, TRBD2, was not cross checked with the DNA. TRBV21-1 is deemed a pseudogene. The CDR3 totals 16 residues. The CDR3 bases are TGTGCCAGCAGCGAATACGATACCGGGGGGGGAAATGAGCAGTTCTTC. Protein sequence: CASSEYDTGGGNEQFF.

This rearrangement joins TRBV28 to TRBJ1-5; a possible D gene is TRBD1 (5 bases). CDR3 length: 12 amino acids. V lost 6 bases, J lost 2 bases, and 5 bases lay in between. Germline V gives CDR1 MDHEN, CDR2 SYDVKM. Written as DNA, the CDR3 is TGTGCCAGCAGGACAGGCAATCAGCCCCAGCATTTT. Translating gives CASRTGNQPQHF. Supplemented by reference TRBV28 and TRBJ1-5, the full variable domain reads DVKVTQSSRYLVKRTGEKVFLECVQDMDHENMFWYRQDPGLGLRLIYFSYDVKMKEKGDIPEGYSVSREKKERFSLILESASTNQTSMYLCASRTGNQPQHFGDGTRLSIL.